The 27 T cell receptor beta chains below were found in one sample sequenced in a study of cytomegalovirus exposure and HLA in healthy donors. The PCR ran on 60 Vbeta and 13 Jbeta primers. Only in-frame clones appear in the TCRdb table, and some are missing; sequencing was by immunoSEQ multiplex PCR. Of around 150,000 clones in the sample, around 83% were seen once. Material: PBMCs. These receptors were obtained from a girl between 2 and 10 years old in good health and CMV-seropositive.

This rearrangement joins TRBV28 to TRBJ1-5, with D maybe TRBD1 (5 bases). Per the germline V gene, CDR1 is MDHEN and CDR2 is SYDVKM. Trimming left V 2 bases short and J 2 bases short, with 13 bases between. This CDR3 is 16 amino acids long. CDR3 sequence: CASSLVTAGRNQPQHF. CDR3 bases: TGTGCCAGCAGTTTAGTAACGGCAGGGCGCAATCAGCCCCAGCATTTT.

This chain links TRBV4-2 with TRBJ1-3; D gene unclear. The CDR3 loop spans 14 amino acids. The V end lost 5 bases, the J end lost 0 bases, and 8 bases lay between the germline ends. Germline values: CDR1 LGHNA, CDR2 YNFKEQ. The CDR3 reads CASSNPVSGNTIYF. Here the CDR3 DNA reads TGTGCCAGCAGCAATCCAGTCTCTGGAAACACCATATATTTT.

The rearrangement joins TRBV9 to TRBJ2-2, with 9 nucleotides matching TRBD1. Germline V gene data show CDR1 as SGDLS and CDR2 as YYNGEE. V gave up 4 bases and J gave up 6 bases; unmatched junction bases: 7. The CDR3 spans 15 residues. CDR3 loop: CASSSRRDRAGELFF. For the CDR3, the DNA is TGTGCCAGCAGCTCCCGCCGGGACAGGGCCGGGGAGCTGTTTTTT.

The J gene is TRBJ2-1, the V gene TRBV5-4, with a weak D call TRBD1 (6 bases). The CDR3 covers 12 residues. V was shortened by 1 base and J by 9 bases, with 8 bases between the two germline ends. Germline CDR1 reads SGHNT; CDR2 reads YYREEE (reference sequence). CDR3 nucleotides: TGTGCCAGCAGCTTGAGAGGGGGTGAGCAGTTCTTC. This gives the protein CASSLRGGEQFF.

This chain connects TRBV6-5 to TRBJ2-1; 8 nucleotides agree with TRBD2. Germline V gene lookup returns CDR1 MNHEY and CDR2 SVGAGI. V shed 6 bases, J shed 0 bases, and the junction held 4 bases outside the gene matches. The CDR3 sequence is 15 residues long. CDR3 residues: CASRSSGYSYNEQFF. The CDR3 DNA follows: TGTGCCAGCAGATCTAGCGGGTACTCCTACAATGAGCAGTTCTTC.

The chain joins TRBV19 to TRBJ2-5; the match to TRBD2 covers 9 bases. The germline V gene has CDR1 LNHDA and CDR2 SQIVND (reference sequence). This CDR3 has 14 amino acids. J was trimmed by 5 bases and V by 5 bases; bases with no gene match: 6. DNA for the CDR3: TGTGCCAGTAGTCTCATAGCGGGAGTGGAGACCCAGTACTTC. As protein: CASSLIAGVETQYF.

This clone was observed a single time. J is TRBJ2-6 and V is TRBV2; TRBD1 might be the D (6 bases). Germline-derived CDR1 and CDR2 are SNHLY and FYNNEI. The length of the CDR3 is 14 residues. V was clipped by 5 bases and J by 3 bases, with 8 bases between them. The CDR3 sequence is CASSPQGGANVLTF. CDR3 in DNA: TGTGCCAGCAGTCCACAGGGTGGGGCCAACGTCCTGACTTTC.

V gene TRBV9 combines with J gene TRBJ2-1, with a tentative D call TRBD2 (6 bases). Germline V gene data show CDR1 as SGDLS and CDR2 as YYNGEE. Trimming took off 3 bases at V and 3 bases at J, with 13 bases between the two ends. The CDR3 runs 15 residues. As DNA, the CDR3 is TGTGCCAGCAGCGGAGCGGGTTACATCTACAATGAGCAGTTCTTC. Translated, it gives CASSGAGYIYNEQFF.

The gene calls are TRBV11-2 and TRBJ2-1; 10 bases align to TRBD1. After removal of 5 bases from V and 9 bases from J, the junction contained 7 bases not matched to a gene. This CDR3 spans 14 amino acids. The germline CDR1 and CDR2 sequences are SGHAT and FQNNGV. CDR3 DNA: TGTGCCAGCAGCCCCGGGACAGGGGCCGGTGAGCAGTTCTTC. It codes for CASSPGTGAGEQFF.

This chain uses TRBV27 with TRBJ2-3; weak D call: TRBD2 (5 bases). The CDR3 is made up of 16 amino acids. The germline V gene has CDR1 MNHEY and CDR2 SMNVEV (reference sequence). V lost 2 bases, J lost 0 bases, and 12 bases lay in between. This CDR3 reads CASSLGSAGSTDTQYF. The CDR3, as DNA: TGTGCCAGCAGTTTAGGGTCTGCGGGCAGCACAGATACGCAGTATTTT.

The V call is TRBV30, the J call TRBJ2-1; 7 positions match TRBD2. The CDR3 is 13 amino acids. CDR1 and CDR2 from the germline V gene are GTSNPN and SVGIG (reference sequence). The junction had 8 bases not matched to a gene; V was cut back by 5 bases and J by 7 bases. The DNA of the CDR3 is TGTGCCTGGTCCCGGGGGGTGCTGAATGAGCAGTTCTTC. This codes for CAWSRGVLNEQFF.

This clone has just a few counts. The chain combines TRBV28 with TRBJ2-2, with 11 nucleotides matching TRBD2. The CDR3 has 18 residues. The germline V gene has CDR1 MDHEN and CDR2 SYDVKM. After removal of 1 base from V and 2 bases from J, the junction contained 6 bases not matched to a gene. The CDR3 sequence: CASSLYAGLAVNTGELFF. CDR3 in DNA: TGTGCCAGCAGTTTATACGCGGGACTAGCGGTTAACACCGGGGAGCTGTTTTTT.

The chain employs TRBV2 and TRBJ2-5, with D unclear. CDR1 SNHLY and CDR2 FYNNEI come from the germline V gene. V lost 1 base and J 7 bases, leaving 16 bases between the germline ends. This CDR3 comprises 15 residues. The CDR3, as DNA: TGTGCCAGCAGTGAAGGGCCGGCAGGCCCAAGGACCCAGTACTTC. Protein sequence: CASSEGPAGPRTQYF.

On this clone: A read error may produce the germline difference seen at one junction end. V gene TRBV5-6 combines with J gene TRBJ1-2; D is unresolved. CDR1 and CDR2 from the germline V gene are SGHDT and YYEEEE. This CDR3 spans 14 amino acids. CDR3 loop: CASSLAGPVSGYPF. CDR3 in DNA: TGTGCCAGTTCCTTAGCCGGTCCCGTCAGTGGCTACCCCTTC. Complete variable domain (other parts from reference TRBV5-6 and TRBJ1-2): DAGVTQSPTHLIKTRGQQVTLRCSPKSGHDTVSWYQQALGQGPQFIFQYYEEEERQRGNFPDRFSGHQFPNYSSELNVNALLLGDSALYLCASSLAGPVSGYPFGSGTRLTVV.

V usage is TRBV19 and J usage is TRBJ2-5; the match to TRBD1 covers 7 bases. Matching the DNA end better, TRBJ2-7 makes the J call doubtful. Per germline, CDR1 LNHDA and CDR2 SQIVND (reference sequence). The CDR3 consists of 14 residues. DNA of the CDR3: TGTGCCAGTAGTCCAAGCCGGGACAGCTACGAGCAGTACTTC. Amino acids: CASSPSRDSYEQYF.

About this clone itself: Other nucleotide sequences from this sample produce the same CDR3. The CDR3 nucleotides read TGCGCCAGCAGCCTCCGACAGGGCAATGAAAAACTGTTTTTT. Translating gives CASSLRQGNEKLFF. The J gene is TRBJ1-4, the V gene TRBV5-1, with 7 bases matching TRBD1. CDR3 length: 14 residues. The V and J ends lost 4 bases and 5 bases, in that order; junction bases with no gene match: 5. Germline assignment: CDR1 SGHRS and CDR2 YFSETQ.

The chain employs TRBV19 and TRBJ1-2, with D hard to call. The CDR3 has 14 amino acids. The V end was cut by 3 bases, the J end by 3 bases, with 11 bases between. Germline lookup yields CDR1 LNHDA and CDR2 SQIVND (reference sequence). The DNA of the CDR3 is TGTGCCAGTAGTATTGTGGAGGGCGACTATGGCTACACCTTC. Encoded protein: CASSIVEGDYGYTF.

V gene TRBV7-9 combines with J gene TRBJ2-1, with TRBD1 matching over 9 bases. The CDR3 is 15 amino acids. The trim removed 6 bases at V and 5 bases at J, leaving 8 bases unmatched. Germline V gene sequence: CDR1 SEHNR, CDR2 FQNEAQ (reference sequence). CDR3 sequence reads: CASSFLQGADNEQFF. The DNA for the CDR3 is TGTGCCAGCAGTTTCTTACAGGGGGCTGACAATGAGCAGTTCTTC.

The chain recombines TRBV7-2 with TRBJ1-1; D remains unclear. The CDR3 length is 13 residues. In germline, CDR1 is SGHTA, CDR2 FQGNSA. Trimming removed 3 bases from V and 1 base from J, with 6 bases in between. The CDR3 reads CASSFYRNTEAFF. The CDR3 bases are TGTGCCAGCAGCTTCTACAGGAACACTGAAGCTTTCTTT. Based on the CDR3 plus reference TRBV7-2 and TRBJ1-1, the full variable domain is GAGVSQSPSNKVTEKGKDVELRCDPISGHTALYWYRQSLGQGLEFLIYFQGNSAPDKSGLPSDRFSAERTGGSVSTLTIQRTQQEDSAVYLCASSFYRNTEAFFGQGTRLTVV.

This clone has just a few counts. The genes are TRBV28 and TRBJ1-4, with 10 bases that match TRBD1. Trimming cost V 5 bases and J 6 bases; bases outside gene matches: 6. Germline values: CDR1 MDHEN, CDR2 SYDVKM. The CDR3 length is 15 residues. The CDR3 sequence is CASSDRGRMDEKLFF. DNA of the CDR3: TGTGCCAGCAGTGACAGGGGGCGAATGGATGAAAAACTGTTTTTT. Supplemented by reference TRBV28 and TRBJ1-4, the full variable domain reads DVKVTQSSRYLVKRTGEKVFLECVQDMDHENMFWYRQDPGLGLRLIYFSYDVKMKEKGDIPEGYSVSREKKERFSLILESASTNQTSMYLCASSDRGRMDEKLFFGSGTQLSVL.

The chain combines TRBV18 with TRBJ2-7; tentatively, D is TRBD2 (5 bases). From germline, CDR1 is KGHSH and CDR2 LQKENI. The germline V and J ends were trimmed by 3 bases and 4 bases, with 10 bases remaining between them. The CDR3 totals 13 residues. The CDR3 region is CASSPAGGYEQYF. Here the CDR3 DNA reads TGTGCCAGCTCACCTGCGGGCGGGTACGAGCAGTACTTC.

The chain recombines TRBV27 with TRBJ2-7; weak D call: TRBD1 (6 bases). CDR3 length equals 15 residues. V lost 4 bases and J lost 2, with 15 bases in between. Per germline, CDR1 MNHEY and CDR2 SMNVEV (reference sequence). The CDR3 bases are TGTGCCAGCAGTTGTAAGGGGACACATCCCTACGAGCAGTACTTC. It yields the protein CASSCKGTHPYEQYF.

V gene TRBV5-1 combines with J gene TRBJ2-7; 8 nucleotides agree with TRBD2. V lost 4 bases and J lost 2; bases outside the gene matches: 8. The CDR3 extends over 15 amino acids. Germline lookup yields CDR1 SGHRS and CDR2 YFSETQ. The CDR3 DNA reads TGCGCCAGCAGCGACGGGAGGGCCGGGACCTACGAGCAGTACTTC. Amino acid sequence: CASSDGRAGTYEQYF.

The chain recombines TRBV6-4 with TRBJ2-1; TRBD2 agrees at 9 bases. Germline CDR1 and CDR2: MRHNA and SNTAGT. This CDR3 spans 21 amino acids. Trimming at V came to 2 bases and at J to 1 base, leaving 18 bases not matched to a gene. CDR3 residues: CASSDPAFRREGKGSYNEQFF. As DNA, the CDR3 is TGTGCCAGCAGTGACCCGGCGTTCCGGCGGGAGGGAAAGGGGTCCTACAATGAGCAGTTCTTC.

The chain is built from TRBV7-3 and TRBJ2-3, with 8 bases that match TRBD1. CDR3 size: 14 residues. The trim removed 3 bases at V and 6 bases at J, leaving 5 bases unmatched. Germline CDR1 SGHTA, CDR2 FQGTGA. DNA of the CDR3: TGTGCCAGCAGCTTCCAGGGGGCTGGGGATACGCAGTATTTT. The encoded protein is CASSFQGAGDTQYF.

This clone was detected once. CDR3 DNA sequence: TGCAGTGCTCCCCGGGACACTGAAGCTTTCTTT. Protein product: CSAPRDTEAFF. The chain is built from TRBV20-1 and TRBJ1-1; D unclear. This CDR3 is 11 amino acids long. The ends were cut back, 5 bases at V and 3 bases at J, with 7 bases in the middle. Germline CDR1 is DFQATT and CDR2 is SNEGSKA (reference sequence).

This chain links TRBV10-3 with TRBJ2-3, with 9 bases aligning to TRBD2. Germline-derived CDR1 and CDR2 are ENHRY and SYGVKD. The V segment lost 6 bases and the J segment 5 bases; nucleotides outside the gene matches: 9. The CDR3 runs to 15 residues. CDR3 residues: CAIRGSGRPGDTQYF. DNA for the CDR3: TGTGCCATCAGGGGCAGCGGGAGGCCGGGAGATACGCAGTATTTT.